This T cell receptor (beta chain) was observed in a study of ipilimumab plus nivolumab after autologous stem cell transplantation. Per germline, CDR1 LGHNA and CDR2 YNFKEQ. V was trimmed by 1 base and J by 8 bases, leaving 14 bases between them. The CDR3 consists of 14 residues. Profiling relied on immunoSEQ multiplex PCR, and the TCRdb table lists in-frame clones only, not all of them. The data contain fewer than 15,000 clones, about 75% of them singletons. This clone was found once. This chain joins TRBV4-2 and TRBJ1-1; a weak D match, TRBD1 (5 bases). The sample here was PBMCs, taken in a trial of ipilimumab plus nivolumab as post-transplant consolidation. This sequence originates from a male donor with multiple myeloma. The CDR3 DNA sequence: TGTGCCAGCAGCCAAGGTGGGGGGTCGCCCGAAGCTTTCTTT. This translates into CASSQGGGSPEAFF.